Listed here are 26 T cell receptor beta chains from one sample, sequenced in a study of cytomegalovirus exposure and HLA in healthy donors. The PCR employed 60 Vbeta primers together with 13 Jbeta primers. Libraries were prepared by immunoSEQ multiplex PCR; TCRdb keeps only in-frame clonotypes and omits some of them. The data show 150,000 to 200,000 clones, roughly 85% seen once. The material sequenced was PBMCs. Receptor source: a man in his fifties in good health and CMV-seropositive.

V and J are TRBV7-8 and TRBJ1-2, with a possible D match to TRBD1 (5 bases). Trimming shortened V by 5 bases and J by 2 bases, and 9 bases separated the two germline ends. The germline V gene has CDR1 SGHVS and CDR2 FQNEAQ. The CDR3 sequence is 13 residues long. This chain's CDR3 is CASSIDRNYGYTF. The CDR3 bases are TGTGCCAGCAGCATCGACAGAAACTATGGCTACACCTTC.

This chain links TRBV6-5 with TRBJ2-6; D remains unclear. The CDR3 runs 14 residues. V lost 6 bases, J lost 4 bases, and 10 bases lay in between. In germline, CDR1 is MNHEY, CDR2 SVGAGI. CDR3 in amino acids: CASSHTPGANVLTF. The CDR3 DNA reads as TGTGCCAGCAGCCACACGCCCGGGGCCAACGTCCTGACTTTC.

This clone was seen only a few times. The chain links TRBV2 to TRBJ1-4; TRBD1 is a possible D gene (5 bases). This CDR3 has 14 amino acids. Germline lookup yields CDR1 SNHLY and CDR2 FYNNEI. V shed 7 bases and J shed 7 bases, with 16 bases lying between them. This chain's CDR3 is CASTRGGVGEKLFF. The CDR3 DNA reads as TGTGCCAGCACTCGAGGAGGGGTCGGTGAAAAACTGTTTTTT.

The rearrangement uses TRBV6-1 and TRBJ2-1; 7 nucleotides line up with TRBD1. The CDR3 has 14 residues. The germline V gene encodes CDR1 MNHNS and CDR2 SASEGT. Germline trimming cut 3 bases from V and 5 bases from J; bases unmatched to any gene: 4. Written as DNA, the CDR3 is TGTGCCAGCAGTGAGGGACAGAACAACAATGAGCAGTTCTTC. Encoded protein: CASSEGQNNNEQFF.

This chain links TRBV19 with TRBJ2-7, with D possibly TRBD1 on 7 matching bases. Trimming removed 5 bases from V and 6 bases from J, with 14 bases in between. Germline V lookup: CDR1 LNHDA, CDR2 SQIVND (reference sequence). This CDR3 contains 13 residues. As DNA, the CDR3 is TGTGCCAGTAGTCTGAGACAGGGAGGCGAGCAGTACGTC. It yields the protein CASSLRQGGEQYV.

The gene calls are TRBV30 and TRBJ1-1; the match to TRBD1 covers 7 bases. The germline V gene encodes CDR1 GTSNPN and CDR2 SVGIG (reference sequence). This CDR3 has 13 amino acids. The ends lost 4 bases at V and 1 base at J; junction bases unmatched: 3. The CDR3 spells CAWTGQSNTEAFF. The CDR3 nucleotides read TGTGCCTGGACGGGACAGTCGAACACTGAAGCTTTCTTT.

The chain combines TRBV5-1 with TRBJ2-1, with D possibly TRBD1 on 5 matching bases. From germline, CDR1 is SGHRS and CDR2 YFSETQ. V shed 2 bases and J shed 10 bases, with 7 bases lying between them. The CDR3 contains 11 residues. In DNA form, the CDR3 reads TGCGCCAGCAGCTTCGACAGAGAGCAGTTCTTC. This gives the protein CASSFDREQFF.

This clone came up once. For the CDR3, the DNA is TGTGCCAGCAGTGAAGAGGGAGGCAGGGCAGAAGCTTTCTTT. The encoded protein is CASSEEGGRAEAFF. The genes are TRBV2 and TRBJ1-1; D possibly corresponds to TRBD1 (5 bases). This CDR3 is built from 14 residues. Trimming removed 1 base from V and 8 bases from J, with 14 bases in between. Germline CDR1 SNHLY, CDR2 FYNNEI.

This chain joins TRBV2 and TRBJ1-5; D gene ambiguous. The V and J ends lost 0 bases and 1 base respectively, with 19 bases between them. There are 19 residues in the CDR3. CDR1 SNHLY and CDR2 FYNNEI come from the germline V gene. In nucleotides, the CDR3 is TGTGCCAGCAGTGAAGCTCTCGGCGGATACAAAACGAGCAATCAGCCCCAGCATTTT. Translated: CASSEALGGYKTSNQPQHF.

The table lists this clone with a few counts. In nucleotides, the CDR3 is TGTGCCAGCAGCAAAACGCCTCCCACTAGCGGGGGTTGGAATGAGCAGTTCTTC. This encodes CASSKTPPTSGGWNEQFF. V gene TRBV21-1 combines with J gene TRBJ2-1; TRBD2 reflects the table's D call only, with no check against the DNA. TRBV21-1 is an annotated pseudogene. The CDR3 runs 18 residues.

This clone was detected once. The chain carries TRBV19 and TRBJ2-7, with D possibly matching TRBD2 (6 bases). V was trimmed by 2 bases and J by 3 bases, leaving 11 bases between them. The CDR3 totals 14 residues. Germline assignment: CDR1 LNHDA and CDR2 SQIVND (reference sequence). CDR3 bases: TGTGCCAGTAGTATATACGGAGGGATCTACGAGCAGTACTTC. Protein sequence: CASSIYGGIYEQYF.

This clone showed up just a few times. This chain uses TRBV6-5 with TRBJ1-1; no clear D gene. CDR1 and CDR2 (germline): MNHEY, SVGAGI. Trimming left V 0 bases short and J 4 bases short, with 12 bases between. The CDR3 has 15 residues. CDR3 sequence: CASSYSDTSITEAFF. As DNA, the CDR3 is TGTGCCAGCAGTTACTCCGACACGTCAATCACTGAAGCTTTCTTT.

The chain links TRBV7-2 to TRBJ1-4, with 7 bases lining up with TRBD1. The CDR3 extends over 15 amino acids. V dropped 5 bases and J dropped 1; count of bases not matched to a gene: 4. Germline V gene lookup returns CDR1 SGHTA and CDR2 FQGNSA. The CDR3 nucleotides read TGTGCCAGCAGCCGTAGACAGGGAACTAATGAAAAACTGTTTTTT. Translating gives CASSRRQGTNEKLFF.

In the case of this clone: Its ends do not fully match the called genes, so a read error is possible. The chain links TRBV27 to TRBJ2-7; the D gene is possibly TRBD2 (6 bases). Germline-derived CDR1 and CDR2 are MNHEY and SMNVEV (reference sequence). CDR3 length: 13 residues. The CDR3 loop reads CATSSGSTYEQYF. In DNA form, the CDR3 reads TGTGCCACCAGTAGCGGATCCACCTACGAGCAGTACTTC.

The DNA for the CDR3 is TGTGCCAGCATCCCAGAGGGGGTTCTTATCACTGAAGCTTTCTTT. The encoded protein is CASIPEGVLITEAFF. The chain carries TRBV7-9 and TRBJ1-1; weak D call: TRBD1 (6 bases). Germline V CDR1 and CDR2: SEHNR, FQNEAQ (reference sequence). The CDR3 has 15 residues. V was cut by 7 bases and J by 4 bases, with 19 bases left in between.

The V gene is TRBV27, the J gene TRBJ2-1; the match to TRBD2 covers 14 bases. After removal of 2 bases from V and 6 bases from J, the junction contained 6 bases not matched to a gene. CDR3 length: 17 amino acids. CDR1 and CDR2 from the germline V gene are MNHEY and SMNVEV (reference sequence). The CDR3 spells CASSLRTSGGLTNEQFF. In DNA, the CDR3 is TGTGCCAGCAGTTTACGGACTAGCGGGGGGCTAACCAATGAGCAGTTCTTC.

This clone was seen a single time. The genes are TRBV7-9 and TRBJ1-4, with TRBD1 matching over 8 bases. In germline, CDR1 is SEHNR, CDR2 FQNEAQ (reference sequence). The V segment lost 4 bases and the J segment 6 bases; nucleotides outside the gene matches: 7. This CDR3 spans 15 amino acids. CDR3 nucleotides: TGTGCCAGCAGCTCCCGGACAGGGAGGGATGAAAAACTGTTTTTT. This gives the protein CASSSRTGRDEKLFF.

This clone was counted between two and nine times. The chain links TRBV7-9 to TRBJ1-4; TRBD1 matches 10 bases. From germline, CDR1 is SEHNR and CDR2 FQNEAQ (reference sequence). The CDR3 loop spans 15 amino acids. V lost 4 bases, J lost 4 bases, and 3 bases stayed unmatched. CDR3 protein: CASSSDRGLNEKLFF. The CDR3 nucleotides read TGTGCCAGCAGCTCCGACAGGGGGCTTAATGAAAAACTGTTTTTT.

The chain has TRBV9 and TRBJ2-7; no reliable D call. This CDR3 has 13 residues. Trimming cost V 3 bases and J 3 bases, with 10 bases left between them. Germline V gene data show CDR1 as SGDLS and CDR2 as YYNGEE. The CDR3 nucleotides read TGTGCCAGCAGCGGAGAAAACCTCTACGAGCAGTACTTC. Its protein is CASSGENLYEQYF. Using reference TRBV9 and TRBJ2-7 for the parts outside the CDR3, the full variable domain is DSGVTQTPKHLITATGQRVTLRCSPRSGDLSVYWYQQSLDQGLQFLIQYYNGEERAKGNILERFSAQQFPDLHSELNLSSLELGDSALYFCASSGENLYEQYFGPGTRLTVT.

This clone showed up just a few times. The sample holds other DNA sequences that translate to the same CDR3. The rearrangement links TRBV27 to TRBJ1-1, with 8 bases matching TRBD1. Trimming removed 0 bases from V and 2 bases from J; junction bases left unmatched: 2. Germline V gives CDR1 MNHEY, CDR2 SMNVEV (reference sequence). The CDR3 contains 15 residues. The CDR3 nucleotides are TGTGCCAGCAGTTTATCGGGGACAGGTAACACTGAAGCTTTCTTT. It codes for CASSLSGTGNTEAFF.

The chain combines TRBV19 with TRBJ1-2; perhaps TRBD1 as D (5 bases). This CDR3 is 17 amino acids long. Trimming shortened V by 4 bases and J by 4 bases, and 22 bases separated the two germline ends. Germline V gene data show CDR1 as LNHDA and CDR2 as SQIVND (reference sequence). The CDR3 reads CASSRPGRPGRVYGYTF. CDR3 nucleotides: TGTGCCAGTAGTAGACCCGGCCGGCCAGGGAGGGTCTATGGCTACACCTTC.

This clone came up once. CDR3 nucleotides: TGTGCCAGCAGCCAAGATACTTTATGGGAGACCCAGTACTTC. It translates to CASSQDTLWETQYF. This chain connects TRBV14 to TRBJ2-5; D is uncertain. The CDR3 runs to 14 residues. From germline, CDR1 is SGHDN and CDR2 FVKESK. The V end lost 0 bases, the J end lost 5 bases, and 10 bases lay between the germline ends.

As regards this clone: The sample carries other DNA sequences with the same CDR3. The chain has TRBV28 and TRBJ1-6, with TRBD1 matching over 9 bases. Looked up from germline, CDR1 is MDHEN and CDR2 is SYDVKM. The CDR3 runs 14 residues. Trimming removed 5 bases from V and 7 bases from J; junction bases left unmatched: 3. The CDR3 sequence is CASSLGTGNSPLHF. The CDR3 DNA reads TGTGCCAGCAGTCTCGGGACAGGGAATTCACCCCTCCACTTT.

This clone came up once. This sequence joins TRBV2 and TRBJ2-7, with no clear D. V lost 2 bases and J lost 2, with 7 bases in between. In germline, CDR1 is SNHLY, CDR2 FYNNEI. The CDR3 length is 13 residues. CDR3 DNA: TGTGCCAGCAGTGAACCCCAGGCCTACGAGCAGTACTTC. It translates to CASSEPQAYEQYF.

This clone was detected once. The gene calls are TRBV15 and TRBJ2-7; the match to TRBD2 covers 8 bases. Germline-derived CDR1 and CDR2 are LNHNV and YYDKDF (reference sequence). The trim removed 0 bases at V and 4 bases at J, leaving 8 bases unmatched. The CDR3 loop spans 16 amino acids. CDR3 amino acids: CATSRDAGGGRYEQYF. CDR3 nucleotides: TGTGCCACCAGCAGAGATGCTGGCGGGGGGAGATACGAGCAGTACTTC.

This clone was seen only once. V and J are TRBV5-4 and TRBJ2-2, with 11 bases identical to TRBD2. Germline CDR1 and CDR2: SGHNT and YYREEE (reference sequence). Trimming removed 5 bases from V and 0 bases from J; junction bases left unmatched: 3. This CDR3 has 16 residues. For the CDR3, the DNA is TGTGCCAGCAGGACGACTAGCGGGGCGAACACCGGGGAGCTGTTTTTT. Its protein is CASRTTSGANTGELFF.